Detailed here is one TCR beta chain. The target of this receptor is not known. No quality values exist for individual bases; no much larger clone is one base distant. Thawed unstimulated PBMCs were stained for CD3, CD4 and CD8 and FACS-sorted into CD3+CD4+ and CD3+CD8+ populations. All 8 studied subjects were randomized to withdrawal of immunosuppression. The Qiagen DNeasy Blood and Tissue Kit was used for genomic DNA isolation. Frozen genomic DNA underwent high-throughput TCRbeta CDR3 sequencing by immunoSEQ, including PCR amplification, mapping, bias correction and internal controls. As for the original processing: Productive rearrangements were kept, and unique TCRbeta sequences were defined by CDR3 nucleotide sequence plus V and J gene. A sequence counted as donor-reactive only if the sequence showed at least 5-fold expansion in CFSE-low cells compared with unstimulated pre-transplant cells and had a frequency of at least 0.01%. To ensure at least 90% detection power, minimum frequency thresholds were set for each subject based on that subject's lowest-template unstimulated sample. Jensen-Shannon divergence between the top 1000 TCRbeta sequences post-transplant and pre-transplant was used to measure repertoire turnover. Two-sided Fisher's exact tests were used to test for changes in how often donor-reactive sequences were detected. TCRdb took this table from immuneACCESS and kept in-frame rearrangements with V and J called. Such tables lack part of the clones; where checked against another copy, unresolved V genes explain under half of the gap, and the rest is unexplained. Clone size and V and J calls were adopted from that table, with D and trimming inferred from the DNA. The sample table records 50,000 or so clones; over 55% of these occur just once. 9.5% to 10% of the sample is held by the ten biggest clonotypes.

Unmatched junction bases come to 7, with V trimmed by 4 bases and J by 3 bases. The CDR3 numbers 15 residues from cysteine through phenylalanine. Only CDR3 DNA is held: 45 bases, read in frame from base 1. As encoded in the germline V gene, CDR1 is MDHEN while CDR2 is SYDVKM. The data are from a study of T cell clones after liver transplantation (dated by TCRdb to 2018 to 2020). Background on the whole study: Samples were obtained from ITN030ST, a randomized trial in which withdrawal of immunosuppression was attempted within 2 years of liver transplantation. Donor-reactive T cell clones were identified by TCRbeta sequencing after a pre-transplant mixed lymphocyte reaction and then tracked in post-transplant blood. Third party-reactive TCRbeta sequences were also identified from pre-transplant MLRs to serve as an antigen-independent comparator for donor-reactive sequences. Three of the eight recipients were HCV-positive; the others were transplanted for non-autoimmune, non-viral indications. No induction therapy was given to the subjects, and standard immunosuppression was administered until randomization at 12-24 months post-transplant. Tolerance was defined as complete immunosuppression withdrawal for at least one year with no rise in liver enzymes beyond twice the upper limit of normal. Blood samples were taken pre-transplant, pre-randomization before withdrawal, and post-randomization after full withdrawal or failed withdrawal. The study cohort included 8 liver transplant recipients, of whom 3 were classified as tolerant and 5 as non-tolerant.

What the work shows at the level of the full study, not this receptor alone: A greater decline was seen for donor-reactive sequences than for third party-reactive sequences, suggesting partial antigen-specific deletion unrelated to withdrawal success. Because no allograft tissue specimens were available, donor-reactive T cells may have migrated into the graft instead of being deleted. In two subjects, low numbers of available donor cells limited the measurable donor-reactive repertoire. Conclusions were preliminary, limited by small, heterogeneous patient numbers and non-standardized post-transplant time points. After accounting for repertoire turnover, donor-reactive detection was significantly reduced in 7 of 8 subjects for CD4 and 8 of 8 for CD8. A significant post-transplant decrease in circulating donor-reactive CD4 TCRbeta sequences was observed in most of the 8 subjects, irrespective of tolerance or HCV status.

The sample was CD4+ T cells from blood, taken about 56 months after liver transplant. This TCR came from a human patient who received a liver transplant. After a transplant, some T cells may be the graft donor's own cells. The chain uses TRBV28 and TRBJ1-1; 8 central nucleotides agree with TRBD1. The CDR3 protein: CASSSTGAPDTEAFF. The DNA sequence is as follows: TGTGCCAGCAGTTCGACAGGGGCCCCTGACACTGAAGCTTTCTTT.